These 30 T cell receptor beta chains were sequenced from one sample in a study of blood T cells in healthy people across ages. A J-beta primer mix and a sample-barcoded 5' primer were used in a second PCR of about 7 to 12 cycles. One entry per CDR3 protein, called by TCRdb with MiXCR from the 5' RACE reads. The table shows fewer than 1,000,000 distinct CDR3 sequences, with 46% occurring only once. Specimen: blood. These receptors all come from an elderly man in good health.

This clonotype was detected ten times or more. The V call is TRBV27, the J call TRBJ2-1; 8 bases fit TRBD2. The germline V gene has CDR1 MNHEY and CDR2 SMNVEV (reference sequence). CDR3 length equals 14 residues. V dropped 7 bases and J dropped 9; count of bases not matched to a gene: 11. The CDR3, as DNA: TGTGCCAGCAACCCCCAGCGGGAGTATGCTGAGCAGTTCTTC. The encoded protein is CASNPQREYAEQFF.

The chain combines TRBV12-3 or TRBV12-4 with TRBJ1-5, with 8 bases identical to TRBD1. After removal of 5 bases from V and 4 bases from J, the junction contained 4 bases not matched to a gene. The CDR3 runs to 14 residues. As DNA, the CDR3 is TGTGCCAGCAGTGGGACAGGACCTAATCAGCCCCAGCATTTT. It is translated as CASSGTGPNQPQHF.

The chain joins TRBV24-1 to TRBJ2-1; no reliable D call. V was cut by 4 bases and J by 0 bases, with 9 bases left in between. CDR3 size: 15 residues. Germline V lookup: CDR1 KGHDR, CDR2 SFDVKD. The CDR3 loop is CATSETRRSYNEQFF. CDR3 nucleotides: TGTGCCACCAGTGAGACCCGTCGCTCCTACAATGAGCAGTTCTTC.

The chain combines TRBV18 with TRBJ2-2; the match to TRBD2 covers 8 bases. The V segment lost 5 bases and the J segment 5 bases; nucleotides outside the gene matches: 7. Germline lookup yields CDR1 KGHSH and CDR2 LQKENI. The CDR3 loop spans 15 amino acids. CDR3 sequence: CASSTTASGTGELFF. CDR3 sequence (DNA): TGTGCCAGCTCAACGACGGCTAGCGGGACCGGGGAGCTGTTTTTT.

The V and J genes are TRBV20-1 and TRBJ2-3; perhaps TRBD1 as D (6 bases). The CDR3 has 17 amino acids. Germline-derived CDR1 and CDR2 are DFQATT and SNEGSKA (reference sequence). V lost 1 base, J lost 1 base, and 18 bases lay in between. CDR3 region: CSARVSGVAPGTDTQYF. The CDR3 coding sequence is TGCAGTGCTAGAGTCTCAGGGGTGGCTCCAGGCACAGATACGCAGTATTTT.

CDR3 amino acids: CSAQGPGFEQFF. For the CDR3, the DNA is TGCAGCGCACAGGGACCCGGTTTTGAGCAGTTCTTC. This sequence joins TRBV29-1 and TRBJ2-1; D may be TRBD1 (6 bases). Deletions cut 7 bases from V and 9 bases from J, with 16 bases between. The germline V gene has CDR1 SQVTM and CDR2 ANQGSEA. This CDR3 has 12 amino acids.

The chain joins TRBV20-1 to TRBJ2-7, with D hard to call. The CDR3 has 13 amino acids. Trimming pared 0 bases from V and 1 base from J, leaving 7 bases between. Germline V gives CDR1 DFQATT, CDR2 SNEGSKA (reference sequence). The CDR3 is CSARESSSYEQYF. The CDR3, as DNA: TGCAGTGCTAGAGAGTCCAGTTCCTACGAGCAGTACTTC.

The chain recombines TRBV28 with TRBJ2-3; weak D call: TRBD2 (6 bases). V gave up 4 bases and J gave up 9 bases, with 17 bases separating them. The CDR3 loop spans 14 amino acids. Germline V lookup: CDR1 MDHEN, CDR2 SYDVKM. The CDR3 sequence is CASSSVPGVETQYF. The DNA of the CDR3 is TGTGCCAGCAGTTCAGTTCCGGGAGTGGAAACGCAGTATTTT.

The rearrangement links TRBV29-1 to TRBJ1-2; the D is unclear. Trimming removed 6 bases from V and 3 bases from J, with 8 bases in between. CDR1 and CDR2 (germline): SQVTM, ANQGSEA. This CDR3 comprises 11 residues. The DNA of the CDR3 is TGCAGCGTCCCAGTTGACTATGGCTACACCTTC. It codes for CSVPVDYGYTF. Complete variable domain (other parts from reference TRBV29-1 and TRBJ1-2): SAVISQKPSRDICQRGTSLTIQCQVDSQVTMMFWYRQQPGQSLTLIATANQGSEATYESGFVIDKFPISRPNLTFSTLTVSNMSPEDSSIYLCSVPVDYGYTFGSGTRLTVV.

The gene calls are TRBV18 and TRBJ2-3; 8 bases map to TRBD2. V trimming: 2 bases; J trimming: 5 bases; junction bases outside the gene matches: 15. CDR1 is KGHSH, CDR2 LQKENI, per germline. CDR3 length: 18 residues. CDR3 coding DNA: TGTGCCAGCTCACCAGAGGTCACCAGCGGGAGTGTCGGAGATACGCAGTATTTT. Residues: CASSPEVTSGSVGDTQYF.

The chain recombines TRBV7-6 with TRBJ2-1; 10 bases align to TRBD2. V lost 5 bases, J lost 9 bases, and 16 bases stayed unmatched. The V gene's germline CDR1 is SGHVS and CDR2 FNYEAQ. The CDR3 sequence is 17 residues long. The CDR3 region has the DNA TGTGCCAGCAGCCGAGGGACTGGGGCTAGCGGGAGTTTTGAGCAGTTCTTC. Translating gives CASSRGTGASGSFEQFF.

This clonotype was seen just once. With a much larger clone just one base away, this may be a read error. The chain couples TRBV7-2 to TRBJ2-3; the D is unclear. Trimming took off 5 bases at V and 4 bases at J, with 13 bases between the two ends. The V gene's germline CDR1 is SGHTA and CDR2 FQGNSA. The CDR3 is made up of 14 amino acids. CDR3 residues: CASSPLTGADTQYF. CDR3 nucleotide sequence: TGTGCCAGCAGCCCCCTCACTGGCGCAGATACGCAGTATTTT. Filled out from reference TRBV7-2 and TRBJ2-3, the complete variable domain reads GAGVSQSPSNKVTEKGKDVELRCDPISGHTALYWYRQSLGQGLEFLIYFQGNSAPDKSGLPSDRFSAERTGGSVSTLTIQRTQQEDSAVYLCASSPLTGADTQYFGPGTRLTVL.

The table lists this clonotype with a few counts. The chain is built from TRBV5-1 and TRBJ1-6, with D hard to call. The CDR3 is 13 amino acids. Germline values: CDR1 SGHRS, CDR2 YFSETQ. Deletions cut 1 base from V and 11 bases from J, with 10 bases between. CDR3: CASSLSGRTPLHF. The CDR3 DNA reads TGCGCCAGCAGCTTGTCGGGTAGGACACCCCTCCACTTT.

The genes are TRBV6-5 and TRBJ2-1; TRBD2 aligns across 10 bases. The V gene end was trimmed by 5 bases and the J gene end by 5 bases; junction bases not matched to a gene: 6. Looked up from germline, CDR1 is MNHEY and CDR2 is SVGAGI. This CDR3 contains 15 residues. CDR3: CASSPVAGGHNEQFF. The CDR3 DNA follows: TGTGCCAGCAGTCCCGTAGCGGGAGGTCACAATGAGCAGTTCTTC.

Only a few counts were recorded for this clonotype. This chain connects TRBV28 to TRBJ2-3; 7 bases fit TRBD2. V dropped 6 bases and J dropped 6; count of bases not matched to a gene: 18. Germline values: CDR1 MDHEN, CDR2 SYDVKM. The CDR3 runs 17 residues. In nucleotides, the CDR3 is TGTGCCAGCAGGACGGGGGGACCCCATGGGTCGGTGGATACGCAGTATTTT. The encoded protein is CASRTGGPHGSVDTQYF.

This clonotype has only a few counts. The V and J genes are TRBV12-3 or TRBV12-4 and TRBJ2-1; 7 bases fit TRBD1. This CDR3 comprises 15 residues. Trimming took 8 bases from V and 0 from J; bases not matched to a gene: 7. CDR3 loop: CASPTGSSSYNEQFF. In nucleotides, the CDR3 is TGTGCCAGCCCGACAGGGAGTAGCTCCTACAATGAGCAGTTCTTC.

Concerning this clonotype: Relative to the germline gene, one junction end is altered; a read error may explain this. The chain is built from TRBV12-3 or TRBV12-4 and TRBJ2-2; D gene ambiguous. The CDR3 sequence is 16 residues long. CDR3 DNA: TGTGCCAGTAGTTTAGTTAACCCGACGAGCACCGGGGAGCTGTTTTTT. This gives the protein CASSLVNPTSTGELFF.

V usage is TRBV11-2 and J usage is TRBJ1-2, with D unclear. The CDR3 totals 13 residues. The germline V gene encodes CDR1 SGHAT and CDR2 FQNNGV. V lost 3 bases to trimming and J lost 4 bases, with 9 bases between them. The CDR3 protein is CASSFPSTYGYTF. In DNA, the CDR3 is TGTGCCAGCAGCTTTCCGTCGACCTATGGCTACACCTTC.

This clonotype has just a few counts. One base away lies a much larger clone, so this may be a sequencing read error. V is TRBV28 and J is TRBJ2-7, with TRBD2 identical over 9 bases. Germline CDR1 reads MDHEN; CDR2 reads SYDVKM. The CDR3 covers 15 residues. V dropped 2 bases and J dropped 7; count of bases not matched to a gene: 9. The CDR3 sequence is CASSLPSGNYNEQYF. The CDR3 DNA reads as TGTGCCAGCAGTTTACCTAGCGGGAACTACAATGAGCAGTACTTC.

This chain's CDR3 is CASSQVRDRNIQYF. As DNA, the CDR3 is TGCGCCAGCAGCCAAGTACGGGATAGAAACATTCAGTACTTC. The rearrangement joins TRBV4-3 to TRBJ2-4, with a tentative D call TRBD2 (5 bases). V lost 1 base, J lost 6 bases, and 10 bases lay in between. Germline CDR1 is LGHNA and CDR2 is YSLEER. The CDR3 contains 14 residues.

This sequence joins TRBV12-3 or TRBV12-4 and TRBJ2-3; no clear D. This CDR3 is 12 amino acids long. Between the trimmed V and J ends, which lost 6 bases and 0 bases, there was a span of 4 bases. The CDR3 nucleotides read TGTGCCAGCAGAAACAGCACAGATACGCAGTATTTT. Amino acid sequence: CASRNSTDTQYF.

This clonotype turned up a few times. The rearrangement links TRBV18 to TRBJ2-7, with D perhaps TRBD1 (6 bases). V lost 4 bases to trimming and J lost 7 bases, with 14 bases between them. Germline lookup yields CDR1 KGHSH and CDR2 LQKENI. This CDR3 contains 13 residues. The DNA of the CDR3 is TGTGCCAGCTCACAGGACAGTCATCGGGAGCAGTACTTC. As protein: CASSQDSHREQYF.

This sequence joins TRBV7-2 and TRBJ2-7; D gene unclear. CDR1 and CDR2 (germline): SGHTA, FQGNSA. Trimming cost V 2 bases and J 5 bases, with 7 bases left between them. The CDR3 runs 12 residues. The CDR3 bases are TGTGCCAGCAGCTTATGGAGCGACGAGCAGTACTTC. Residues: CASSLWSDEQYF.

DNA of the CDR3: TGTGCCAGCAGCTTTAAGGGACTAGCCTACGAGCAGTACTTC. It yields the protein CASSFKGLAYEQYF. J is TRBJ2-5 and V is TRBV11-3, with 8 bases fitting TRBD2. With the DNA end fitting TRBJ2-7 better, the J assignment may be wrong. The CDR3 is 14 amino acids. Germline V gene sequence: CDR1 SGHNT, CDR2 YENEEA.

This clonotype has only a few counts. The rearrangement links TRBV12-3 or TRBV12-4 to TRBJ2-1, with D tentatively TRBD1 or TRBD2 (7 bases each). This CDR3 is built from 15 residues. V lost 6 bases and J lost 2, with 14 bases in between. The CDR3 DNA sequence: TGTGCCAGCAGCCCCAGGGGGGGGGCCTACAATGAGCAGTTCTTC. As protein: CASSPRGGAYNEQFF.

The CDR3 coding sequence is TGTGCCTGGAACTTTCTAGCGGGATCCCTTTATACGCAGTATTTT. Its protein product is CAWNFLAGSLYTQYF. The rearrangement joins TRBV30 to TRBJ2-3, with 9 positions matching TRBD2. Trimming took 4 bases from V and 7 from J; bases not matched to a gene: 12. There are 15 residues in the CDR3. Germline V CDR1 and CDR2: GTSNPN, SVGIG (reference sequence).

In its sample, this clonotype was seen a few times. CDR3 loop: CASSAGQGPYYGYTF. In DNA, the CDR3 is TGTGCCAGCAGCGCCGGACAGGGGCCTTACTATGGCTACACCTTC. The J gene is TRBJ1-2, the V gene TRBV7-2; 9 bases align to TRBD1. Germline CDR1 is SGHTA and CDR2 is FQGNSA. There are 15 residues in the CDR3. The trim removed 5 bases at V and 3 bases at J, leaving 7 bases unmatched. Full variable domain (missing parts from reference TRBV7-2 and TRBJ1-2): GAGVSQSPSNKVTEKGKDVELRCDPISGHTALYWYRQSLGQGLEFLIYFQGNSAPDKSGLPSDRFSAERTGGSVSTLTIQRTQQEDSAVYLCASSAGQGPYYGYTFGSGTRLTVV.

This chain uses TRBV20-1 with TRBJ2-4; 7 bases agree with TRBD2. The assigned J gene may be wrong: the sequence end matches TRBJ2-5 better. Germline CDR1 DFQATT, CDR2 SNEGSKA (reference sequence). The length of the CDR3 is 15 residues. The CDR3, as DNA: TGCAGTGCTCTCCCGGGGAGGGAATGGCAAGAGACCCAGTACTTC. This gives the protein CSALPGREWQETQYF.

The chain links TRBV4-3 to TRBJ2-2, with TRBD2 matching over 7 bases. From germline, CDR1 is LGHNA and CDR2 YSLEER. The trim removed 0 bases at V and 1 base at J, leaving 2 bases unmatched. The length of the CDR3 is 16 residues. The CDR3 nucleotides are TGCGCCAGCAGCCAAGAGATAGCGGGGAACACCGGGGAGCTGTTTTTT. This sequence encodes CASSQEIAGNTGELFF.

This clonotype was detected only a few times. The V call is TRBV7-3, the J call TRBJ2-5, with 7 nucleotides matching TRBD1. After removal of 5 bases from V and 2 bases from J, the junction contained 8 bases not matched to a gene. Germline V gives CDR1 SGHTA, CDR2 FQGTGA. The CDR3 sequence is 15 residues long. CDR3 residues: CASSRKTGVQETQYF. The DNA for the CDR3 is TGTGCCAGCAGCCGTAAAACAGGGGTGCAAGAGACCCAGTACTTC.